What follows describes a single T cell receptor (beta chain). It lacks a known antigen. At one end the junction does not follow the germline gene, possibly because of a read error. The data were obtained in a study of human T cells and chemical hapten exposure (dated by TCRdb to the early 2020s). For the wider study: For sensitization, 2% DPC in acetone was applied to a 2 cm by 2 cm area of upper inner arm skin. The patient cohort, mostly female, included alopecia areata with under or over 50% scalp involvement, alopecia totalis and alopecia universalis. Libraries were pooled for sequencing, and variation in per-sample TCR yields was attributed mainly to small differences in library volumes within the pool. Blood samples were taken from patients before sensitization (week 0) and then at 2, 6 and about 24 weeks after DPC sensitization. For TCR sequencing, blood came from twenty-nine alopecia patients at anywhere from one to four time points (pre-sensitization, 2, 6 and 24 weeks). The study tracked peripheral blood TCR repertoire changes in vivo during primary and secondary sensitization to the hapten diphenylcyclopropenone (DPC) in alopecia patients. Patch testing on the upper back used Finn chambers containing 0.01% DPC, with scoring done after 6 days according to International Contact Dermatitis Research Group standards. Throughout the study period of around 24 weeks, patients also received therapeutic DPC doses to the scalp every week.

The time point label of this sample denotes: patch test 3, about 24 weeks after DPC sensitization. The treatment or condition label, read with the paper, signifies: therapeutic diphenylcyclopropenone sensitization with weekly scalp DPC. At every patch-test visit, the blood draw took place before the patch test was put on. Eligible patients were aged 18 to 70, diagnosed with alopecia, deemed suitable for DPC therapy, and excluded if pregnant. Total RNA was extracted from unfractionated whole blood collected in Tempus Blood RNA tubes. Broad study findings and their caveats: No change with DPC sensitization was found in the number of TCRs above 1 in 1000 frequency, and no evidence of global repertoire structure alterations was found. After repeated subsampling, the strength of the expansion versus patch-test correlation and the threshold at which it became significant changed. Expanded TCRs formed significantly more large CDR3 similarity clusters than pre-sensitization or healthy control sets, consistent with antigen-driven responses. All patients had alopecia, a presumed autoimmune disease, so their immune response might differ from that of healthy individuals. Patch test score was positively correlated with the number of PT1 expanded TCRs, with significance at thresholds 8, 16 and 32 but not at 4.

The germline V gene encodes CDR1 SGHTA and CDR2 FQGTGA. From its cysteine to its phenylalanine, the CDR3 spans 14 amino acids. The only DNA kept is the CDR3, 42 bases in frame from the first base. The library was generated by RACE. The instrument was a NextSeq 500. Library preparation attached unique molecular identifiers to individual cDNA molecules for quantitative, reproducible TCR counting. Both TCR alpha and TCR beta chains were sequenced from each blood RNA sample. The study's processing was this. Samples had a median of about 96,000 TCRs, with a range from roughly 20,000 to 700,000. The Decombinator software suite was used to annotate the V, J and CDR3 of the TCR reads. Every sample was subsampled to the same number of TCRs (28,000) for the PS versus PT1 abundance plots. TCRs were defined as expanded if absent before sensitization and observed at least eight times at the 2-week time point. The public sequencing data were trimmed at Q25 with fastp and processed into clonotypes with MiXCR by TCRdb, which kept only in-frame beta chains. Every CDR3 protein is listed once, alongside the most common genes and DNA of its rows. TCRdb assigned the V and J calls; the authors' analysis was not used. The sample profile shows around 200,000 distinct CDR3 sequences; 24% of them were found once. Under 2.5% of the sample is taken by the ten largest.

The chain is encoded by TRBV7-3 joined to TRBJ1-2; 7 bases in between match TRBD1. The origin of this receptor is a middle-aged woman with alopecia areata. Some clones in this sample may be carry-over from other donors' samples. The sample in question was whole blood, obtained in connection with sensitization to the hapten diphenylcyclopropenone (DPC). The DNA sequence is as follows: TGTGTCAGCAGCTCAAGGGGGACAGAGGATGGCTACACCTTC. This sequence encodes CVSSSRGTEDGYTF.